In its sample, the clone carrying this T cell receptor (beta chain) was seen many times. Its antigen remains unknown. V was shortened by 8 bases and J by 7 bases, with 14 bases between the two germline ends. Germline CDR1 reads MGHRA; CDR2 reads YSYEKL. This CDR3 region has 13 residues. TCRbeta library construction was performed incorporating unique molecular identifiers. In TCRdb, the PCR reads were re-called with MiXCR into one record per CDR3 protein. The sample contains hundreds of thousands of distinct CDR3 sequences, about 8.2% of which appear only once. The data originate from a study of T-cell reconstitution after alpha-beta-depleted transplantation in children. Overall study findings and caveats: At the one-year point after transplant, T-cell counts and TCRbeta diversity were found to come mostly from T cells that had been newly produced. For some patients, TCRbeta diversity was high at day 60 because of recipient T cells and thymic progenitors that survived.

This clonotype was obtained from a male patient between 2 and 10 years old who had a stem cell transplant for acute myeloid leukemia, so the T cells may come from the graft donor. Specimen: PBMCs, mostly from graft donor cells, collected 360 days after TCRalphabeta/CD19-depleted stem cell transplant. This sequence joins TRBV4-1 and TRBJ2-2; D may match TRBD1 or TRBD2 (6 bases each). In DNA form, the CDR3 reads TGCGCCAGCGGGGGGCCTCACGGCGGGGAGCTGTTTTTT. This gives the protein CASGGPHGGELFF.